This entry features one T cell receptor beta chain sequence. Its antigen is undetermined. CDR3 length: 15 residues. The germline CDR1 and CDR2 sequences are SEHNR and FQNEAQ (reference sequence). The junction had 9 bases not matched to a gene; V was cut back by 3 bases and J by 6 bases. Profiling relied on immunoSEQ multiplex PCR, and the TCRdb table lists in-frame clones only, not all of them. The table records roughly 120,000 clones, 80% to 95% of them present only once. Purity of the untouched CD4+ T cells was around 98%. This entry comes from a study of T cell repertoires and HLA-DP antigens. Study overall: In vitro CD4+ alloreactivity was against HeLa-presented HLA-DP.

V and J are TRBV7-9 and TRBJ2-3, with 7 bases aligning to TRBD1. This TCR derives from a woman aged 18-29 years in good health and CMV-seronegative. Sequencing was performed on CD4+ T cells from PBMCs. The CDR3 region is CASSLTGPGEDTQYF. CDR3 in DNA: TGTGCCAGCAGCTTGACAGGGCCCGGAGAGGATACGCAGTATTTT.